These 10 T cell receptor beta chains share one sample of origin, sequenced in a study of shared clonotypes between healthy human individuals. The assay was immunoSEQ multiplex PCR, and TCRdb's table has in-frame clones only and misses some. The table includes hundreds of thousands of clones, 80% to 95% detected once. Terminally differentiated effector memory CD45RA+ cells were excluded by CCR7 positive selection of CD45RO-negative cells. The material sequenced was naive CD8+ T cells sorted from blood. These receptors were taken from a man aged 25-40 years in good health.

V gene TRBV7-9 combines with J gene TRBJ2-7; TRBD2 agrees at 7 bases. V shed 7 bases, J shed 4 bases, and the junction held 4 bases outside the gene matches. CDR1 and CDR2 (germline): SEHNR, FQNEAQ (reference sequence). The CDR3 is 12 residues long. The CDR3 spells CASTFSGYEQYF. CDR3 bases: TGTGCCAGCACCTTTAGCGGGTACGAGCAGTACTTC.

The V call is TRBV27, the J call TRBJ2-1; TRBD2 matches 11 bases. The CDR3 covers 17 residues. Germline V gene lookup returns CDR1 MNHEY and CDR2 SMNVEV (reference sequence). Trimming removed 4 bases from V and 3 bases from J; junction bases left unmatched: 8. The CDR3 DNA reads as TGTGCCAGCAGTTCCCGACTAGCGGGAAAAGGCTACAATGAGCAGTTCTTC. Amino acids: CASSSRLAGKGYNEQFF.

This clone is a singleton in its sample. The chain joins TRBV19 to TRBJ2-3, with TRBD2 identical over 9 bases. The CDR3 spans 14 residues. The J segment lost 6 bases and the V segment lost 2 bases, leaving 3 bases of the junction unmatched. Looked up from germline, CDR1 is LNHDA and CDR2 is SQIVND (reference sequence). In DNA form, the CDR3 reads TGTGCCAGTAGTATACTAGCGGGATATGATACGCAGTATTTT. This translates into CASSILAGYDTQYF.

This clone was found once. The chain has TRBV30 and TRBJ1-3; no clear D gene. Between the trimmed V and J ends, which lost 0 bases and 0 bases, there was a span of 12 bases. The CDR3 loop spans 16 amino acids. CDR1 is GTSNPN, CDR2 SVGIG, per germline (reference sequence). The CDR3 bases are TGTGCCTGGAGTGTAATGGTGCGGTTCTCTGGAAACACCATATATTTT. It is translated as CAWSVMVRFSGNTIYF.

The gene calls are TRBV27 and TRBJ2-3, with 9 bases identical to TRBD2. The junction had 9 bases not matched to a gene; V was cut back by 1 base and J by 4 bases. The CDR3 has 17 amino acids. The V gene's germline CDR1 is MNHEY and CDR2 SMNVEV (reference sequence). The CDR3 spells CASSLYSGSIVSDTQYF. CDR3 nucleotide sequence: TGTGCCAGCAGTTTATATAGCGGGAGTATAGTTTCAGATACGCAGTATTTT.

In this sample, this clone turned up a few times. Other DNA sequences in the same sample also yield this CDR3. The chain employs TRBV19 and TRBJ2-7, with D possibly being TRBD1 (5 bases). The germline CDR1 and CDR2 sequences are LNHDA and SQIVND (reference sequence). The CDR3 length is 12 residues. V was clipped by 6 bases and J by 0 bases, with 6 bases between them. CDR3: CASSRDSYEQYF. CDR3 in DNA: TGTGCCAGTAGCAGGGACTCCTACGAGCAGTACTTC.

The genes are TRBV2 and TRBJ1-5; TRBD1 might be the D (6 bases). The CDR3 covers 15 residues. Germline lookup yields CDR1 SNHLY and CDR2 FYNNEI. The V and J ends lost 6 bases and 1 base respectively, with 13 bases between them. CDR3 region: CASRGGLTSNQPQHF. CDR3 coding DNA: TGTGCCAGCAGGGGGGGCCTTACCAGCAATCAGCCCCAGCATTTT.

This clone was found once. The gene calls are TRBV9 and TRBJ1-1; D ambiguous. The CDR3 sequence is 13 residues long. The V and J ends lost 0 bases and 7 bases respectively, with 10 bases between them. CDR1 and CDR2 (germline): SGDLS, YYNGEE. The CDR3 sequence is CASSVEWNSEAFF. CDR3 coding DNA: TGTGCCAGCAGCGTAGAATGGAATAGTGAAGCTTTCTTT.

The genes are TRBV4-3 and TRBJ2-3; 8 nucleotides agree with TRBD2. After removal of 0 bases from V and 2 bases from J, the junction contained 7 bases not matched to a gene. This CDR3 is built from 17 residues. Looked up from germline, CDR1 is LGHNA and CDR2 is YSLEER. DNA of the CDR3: TGCGCCAGCAGCCAAGACCCAAGCGGGAGTTTCACAGATACGCAGTATTTT. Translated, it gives CASSQDPSGSFTDTQYF.

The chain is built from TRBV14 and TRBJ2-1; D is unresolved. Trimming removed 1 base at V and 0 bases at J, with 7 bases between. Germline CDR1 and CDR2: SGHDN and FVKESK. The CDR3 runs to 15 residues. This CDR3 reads CASSQGRNSYNEQFF. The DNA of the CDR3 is TGTGCCAGCAGCCAAGGACGGAACTCCTACAATGAGCAGTTCTTC.